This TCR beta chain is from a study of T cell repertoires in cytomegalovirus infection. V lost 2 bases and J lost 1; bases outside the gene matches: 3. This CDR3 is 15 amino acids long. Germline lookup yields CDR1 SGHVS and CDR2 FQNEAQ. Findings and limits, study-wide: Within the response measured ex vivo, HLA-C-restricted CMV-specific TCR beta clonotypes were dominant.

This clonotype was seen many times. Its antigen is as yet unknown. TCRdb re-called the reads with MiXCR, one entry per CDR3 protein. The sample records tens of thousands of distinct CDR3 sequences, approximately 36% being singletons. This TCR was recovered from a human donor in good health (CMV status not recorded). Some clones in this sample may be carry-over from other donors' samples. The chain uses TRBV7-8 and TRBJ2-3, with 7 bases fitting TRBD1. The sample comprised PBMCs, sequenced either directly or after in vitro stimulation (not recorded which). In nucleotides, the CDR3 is TGTGCCAGCAGCTTATTCACAGGGGGCACAGATACGCAGTATTTT. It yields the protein CASSLFTGGTDTQYF.